The 20 T cell receptor beta chains given below trace back to one sample, sequenced in a study of CD8 T cells in Susac syndrome. With random hexamers, 0.5 to 1 ug RNA was reverse transcribed. TCRdb used MiXCR to reprocess the immunoSEQ multiplex PCR reads, holding one entry per CDR3 protein. The table records about 250,000 distinct CDR3 sequences, 90% to 95% of them present only once. The sequencing input was CD4+ T cells from PBMCs. The origin of the receptors is a human donor with multiple sclerosis.

V is TRBV20-1 and J is TRBJ2-1; the match to TRBD2 covers 12 bases. With V trimmed by 4 bases and J by 6 bases, 7 bases remained unmatched. Germline V gene data show CDR1 as DFQATT and CDR2 as SNEGSKA (reference sequence). The CDR3 length is 15 residues. DNA of the CDR3: TGCAGTGCTAAATCTAGCGGGGGGGCATCCAATGAGCAGTTCTTC. It is translated as CSAKSSGGASNEQFF.

The V gene is TRBV20-1, the J gene TRBJ1-1; D remains ambiguous. CDR1 and CDR2 (germline): DFQATT, SNEGSKA (reference sequence). Trimming shortened V by 0 bases and J by 2 bases, and 4 bases separated the two germline ends. This CDR3 comprises 12 residues. For the CDR3, the DNA is TGCAGTGCTAGAGACGGAAACACTGAAGCTTTCTTT. Amino acids: CSARDGNTEAFF.

The chain links TRBV6-6 to TRBJ2-3, with D unclear. Germline CDR1 reads MNHNY; CDR2 reads SVGAGI (reference sequence). CDR3 length equals 11 residues. Trimming cost V 8 bases and J 2 bases, with 5 bases left between them. The chain's CDR3 is CASVATDTQYF. CDR3 coding DNA: TGTGCCAGCGTAGCCACAGATACGCAGTATTTT.

This chain uses TRBV3-1 with TRBJ1-1; possibly TRBD1 for D (5 bases). The CDR3 totals 13 residues. Germline V lookup: CDR1 LGHDT, CDR2 YNNKEL (reference sequence). The germline V and J ends were trimmed by 2 bases and 6 bases, with 10 bases remaining between them. The CDR3 sequence: CASSQRSGSEAFF. The CDR3 nucleotides are TGTGCCAGCAGCCAACGCTCAGGGTCTGAAGCTTTCTTT.

The genes are TRBV3-1 and TRBJ1-1; D is uncertain. The V gene's germline CDR1 is LGHDT and CDR2 YNNKEL (reference sequence). This CDR3 has 14 residues. Trimming stripped 5 bases from V and 0 bases from J, with 10 bases between. CDR3 residues: CASSLGHLNTEAFF. CDR3 DNA: TGTGCCAGCAGCTTAGGTCATTTGAACACTGAAGCTTTCTTT.

This clonotype was seen a handful of times. The chain links TRBV15 to TRBJ2-7; D gene unclear. This CDR3 region has 13 residues. Germline assignment: CDR1 LNHNV and CDR2 YYDKDF (reference sequence). The V end was cut by 0 bases, the J end by 6 bases, with 9 bases between. CDR3 amino acids: CATSRDGVGEQYF. The CDR3 nucleotides are TGTGCCACCAGCAGAGATGGCGTGGGCGAGCAGTACTTC.

The chain couples TRBV20-1 to TRBJ2-7; D may match TRBD1 or TRBD2 (6 bases each). This CDR3 is 15 amino acids long. V shed 0 bases and J shed 0 bases, with 12 bases lying between them. Germline lookup yields CDR1 DFQATT and CDR2 SNEGSKA (reference sequence). The CDR3 sequence: CSARERRGSSYEQYF. The CDR3 nucleotides read TGCAGTGCTAGAGAACGGAGGGGGAGCTCCTACGAGCAGTACTTC.

The rearrangement links TRBV19 to TRBJ1-1, with D maybe TRBD1 (5 bases). The CDR3 length is 14 residues. The V gene's germline CDR1 is LNHDA and CDR2 SQIVND (reference sequence). V lost 5 bases and J lost 2, with 12 bases in between. The CDR3 nucleotides are TGTGCCAGTAGTGTCTCGACAGATAACACTGAAGCTTTCTTT. It is translated as CASSVSTDNTEAFF.

Only one count was recorded for this clonotype. The chain employs TRBV12-3 or TRBV12-4 and TRBJ2-2, with 15 positions matching TRBD2. The CDR3 runs 15 residues. Trimming cost V 10 bases and J 5 bases; bases outside gene matches: 5. The CDR3 loop is CATRGLAGGTGELFF. The DNA for the CDR3 is TGTGCCACCCGCGGACTAGCGGGGGGGACCGGGGAGCTGTTTTTT.

The chain carries TRBV29-1 and TRBJ1-1; unclear D gene. Trimming left V 4 bases short and J 8 bases short, with 8 bases between. The CDR3 totals 10 residues. Germline V gene sequence: CDR1 SQVTM, CDR2 ANQGSEA. The CDR3 is CSVVEREAFF. The CDR3 region has the DNA TGCAGCGTTGTCGAGAGGGAAGCTTTCTTT.

This chain joins TRBV6-5 and TRBJ1-2, with TRBD1 as a possible D gene (6 bases). CDR3 length: 17 amino acids. V lost 2 bases and J lost 3, with 19 bases in between. In germline, CDR1 is MNHEY, CDR2 SVGAGI. The CDR3 spells CASSYHARGVSDYGYTF. The DNA of the CDR3 is TGTGCCAGCAGTTACCACGCGAGGGGGGTTTCCGACTATGGCTACACCTTC.

The chain employs TRBV2 and TRBJ1-5; the match to TRBD1 covers 8 bases. There are 14 residues in the CDR3. V shed 5 bases and J 4 bases; nucleotides not matched to a gene: 4. CDR1 SNHLY and CDR2 FYNNEI come from the germline V gene. The CDR3 spells CASSYGTGNQPQHF. The CDR3 coding sequence is TGTGCCAGCAGTTATGGGACAGGTAATCAGCCCCAGCATTTT. Full variable domain (outside the CDR3, taken from reference TRBV2 and TRBJ1-5): EPEVTQTPSHQVTQMGQEVILRCVPISNHLYFYWYRQILGQKVEFLVSFYNNEISEKSEIFDDQFSVERPDGSNFTLKIRSTKLEDSAMYFCASSYGTGNQPQHFGDGTRLSIL.

The chain couples TRBV4-2 to TRBJ2-3; D is unclear. Trimming took 2 bases from V and 4 from J, leaving 19 bases between them. CDR1 LGHNA and CDR2 YNFKEQ come from the germline V gene. CDR3 length: 17 amino acids. The CDR3 sequence is CASSQRNLGGVPDTQYF. As DNA, the CDR3 is TGTGCCAGCAGCCAAAGGAACCTGGGCGGAGTCCCAGATACGCAGTATTTT.

The rearrangement links TRBV18 to TRBJ1-4; D is unresolved. Deletions cut 3 bases from V and 4 bases from J, with 9 bases between. The CDR3 contains 14 residues. The germline V gene has CDR1 KGHSH and CDR2 LQKENI. The CDR3 DNA reads TGTGCCAGCTCACCCTTGAGGGATAATGAAAAACTGTTTTTT. It encodes CASSPLRDNEKLFF.

This clonotype was observed a handful of times. V gene TRBV12-3 or TRBV12-4 combines with J gene TRBJ2-4; D unresolved. Trimming pared 6 bases from V and 8 bases from J, leaving 17 bases between. CDR3 length equals 14 residues. The CDR3 sequence: CASSPTEPWDIQYF. DNA for the CDR3: TGTGCCAGCAGCCCGACGGAACCCTGGGACATTCAGTACTTC.

This sequence joins TRBV5-1 and TRBJ2-3; D perhaps matches TRBD1 (6 bases). This CDR3 region has 14 residues. Germline values: CDR1 SGHRS, CDR2 YFSETQ. Trimming cost V 0 bases and J 4 bases, with 9 bases left between them. The CDR3 sequence: CASSLAKGADTQYF. The CDR3 DNA follows: TGCGCCAGCAGCTTGGCCAAGGGGGCAGATACGCAGTATTTT.

The chain is built from TRBV9 and TRBJ2-2, with D uncertain. Germline assignment: CDR1 SGDLS and CDR2 YYNGEE. The V end lost 2 bases, the J end lost 4 bases, and 3 bases lay between the germline ends. The CDR3 loop spans 12 amino acids. The CDR3 is CASSVVTGELFF. In nucleotides, the CDR3 is TGTGCCAGCAGCGTGGTCACCGGGGAGCTGTTTTTT.

V and J are TRBV28 and TRBJ2-1; D unclear. This CDR3 is 14 amino acids long. V was trimmed by 6 bases and J by 0 bases, leaving 9 bases between them. Germline CDR1 is MDHEN and CDR2 is SYDVKM. In DNA, the CDR3 is TGTGCCAGCAGGTATCGTGGCTCCTACAATGAGCAGTTCTTC. Translation: CASRYRGSYNEQFF. The full variable domain, rest sourced from reference TRBV28 and TRBJ2-1, is DVKVTQSSRYLVKRTGEKVFLECVQDMDHENMFWYRQDPGLGLRLIYFSYDVKMKEKGDIPEGYSVSREKKERFSLILESASTNQTSMYLCASRYRGSYNEQFFGPGTRLTVL.

The gene calls are TRBV9 and TRBJ2-2, with D possibly being TRBD1 (6 bases). Germline lookup yields CDR1 SGDLS and CDR2 YYNGEE. This CDR3 contains 17 residues. V lost 6 bases to trimming and J lost 5 bases, with 23 bases between them. CDR3 amino acids: CASNDLPGQTWTGELFF. Written as DNA, the CDR3 is TGTGCCAGCAACGATCTGCCCGGACAGACGTGGACCGGGGAGCTGTTTTTT.

This sequence joins TRBV5-1 and TRBJ2-5, with TRBD1 as a possible D gene (6 bases). The CDR3 has 14 residues. Trimming removed 0 bases at V and 5 bases at J, with 11 bases between. The germline V gene encodes CDR1 SGHRS and CDR2 YFSETQ. The chain's CDR3 is CASSLADSRETQYF. The DNA for the CDR3 is TGCGCCAGCAGCTTGGCGGACAGTAGGGAGACCCAGTACTTC.